This T cell receptor beta chain was found in a study of molecular identifiers for immune sequencing clone quantification. Broader study findings: Identical TCR molecules sharing a barcode could underestimate highly expanded clone sizes.

To note about this clonotype: Its antigen is not known. A much larger clone lies one base from this, so it may be a read error.

It was with previously described methods and listed TCR primers that bulk TCR libraries were made. TCRdb independently ran MiXCR on the PCR reads; one entry per CDR3 protein. This table holds hundreds of thousands of distinct CDR3 sequences, around 25% found once. Isolation of naive CD8 T cells was achieved by sorting on a CD8+CD4-CCR7+CD45RA+ phenotype. CDR3 length: 15 amino acids. Germline values: CDR1 SGHDT, CDR2 YYEEEE. The chain recombines TRBV5-6 with TRBJ2-3; 7 nucleotides line up with TRBD2. Sequences were obtained from naive CD8+ T cells from blood, with Jurkat cell RNA spiked in. Documented subset: FACS-sorted CD8+CD4-CCR7+CD45RA+ naive T cells. The source is a human donor in good health. Some libraries in this study had Jurkat cell RNA spiked in. CDR3 bases: TGTGCCAGCAGCCTGATACTAGCGCTCGCAGATATGCAGTATTTT. It codes for CASSLILALADMQYF.